Below are 30 T cell receptor beta chains sequenced from a single sample in a study of blood T cell repertoires in COVID-19. Sequencing was performed with immunoSEQ multiplex PCR; in TCRdb, only in-frame clones are kept and a portion is missing. This table has 200,000 to 250,000 clones, 80% appearing once. Material: peripheral blood. Receptors were obtained from a human donor in a cohort sampled during active COVID-19.

V is TRBV7-2 and J is TRBJ2-7; 8 bases align to TRBD2. CDR3 length equals 17 residues. Per the germline V gene, CDR1 is SGHTA and CDR2 is FQGNSA. The V segment lost 2 bases and the J segment 13 bases; nucleotides outside the gene matches: 22. CDR3 loop: CASSLRIGRGQGTRPYF. The CDR3 coding sequence is TGTGCCAGCAGCTTAAGGATCGGGAGGGGCCAGGGGACTAGACCATACTTC.

This chain joins TRBV6-5 and TRBJ1-1; no reliable D call. V was shortened by 2 bases and J by 1 base, with 11 bases between the two germline ends. CDR1 and CDR2 (germline): MNHEY, SVGAGI. This CDR3 region has 15 residues. The CDR3 region is CASSYTWAKNTEAFF. The CDR3 coding sequence is TGTGCCAGCAGTTACACTTGGGCAAAGAACACTGAAGCTTTCTTT.

The chain has TRBV4-2 and TRBJ1-2; tentative D call: TRBD1 (6 bases). The V gene lost 1 base and the J gene lost 4 bases, with 13 bases spanning the gap. Germline CDR1 LGHNA, CDR2 YNFKEQ. This CDR3 is built from 15 residues. Written as DNA, the CDR3 is TGTGCCAGCAGCCAAGCCCCGGACAGCAGCTATGGCTACACCTTC. This gives the protein CASSQAPDSSYGYTF.

A few counts support this clone. This chain links TRBV28 with TRBJ1-3; D ambiguous. Germline values: CDR1 MDHEN, CDR2 SYDVKM. V lost 6 bases to trimming and J lost 2 bases, with 17 bases between them. The CDR3 is 16 amino acids. CDR3 in amino acids: CASSWTHQRTGNTIYF. In DNA, the CDR3 is TGTGCCAGCAGCTGGACTCACCAAAGAACTGGAAACACCATATATTTT.

This chain connects TRBV28 to TRBJ2-3, with TRBD2 as a possible D gene (6 bases). Germline loops: CDR1 MDHEN, CDR2 SYDVKM. The CDR3 runs to 15 residues. The V end was cut by 2 bases, the J end by 0 bases, with 9 bases between. The CDR3 nucleotides read TGTGCCAGCAGTTTAACGGGACTTAGCACAGATACGCAGTATTTT. This gives the protein CASSLTGLSTDTQYF.

This chain uses TRBV5-1 with TRBJ2-2, with 7 bases identical to TRBD2. With 3 bases clipped from V and 7 bases from J, the junction kept 3 bases outside the gene matches. Germline V CDR1 and CDR2: SGHRS, YFSETQ. This CDR3 contains 13 residues. Written as DNA, the CDR3 is TGCGCCAGCAGCTCACTAGCGCGCGGGGAGCTGTTTTTT. Its protein is CASSSLARGELFF.

The rearrangement links TRBV4-2 to TRBJ2-2; weak D call: TRBD2 (5 bases). CDR3 length equals 16 residues. With 0 bases removed from V and 0 bases from J, the gap between germline ends came to 8 bases. Germline V gives CDR1 LGHNA, CDR2 YNFKEQ. The chain's CDR3 is CASSQDVATNTGELFF. Here the CDR3 DNA reads TGTGCCAGCAGCCAAGATGTAGCGACGAACACCGGGGAGCTGTTTTTT.

The table lists this clone with a few counts. V gene TRBV5-1 combines with J gene TRBJ2-2; the D is unclear. This CDR3 region has 15 residues. The V gene lost 3 bases and the J gene lost 4 bases, with 13 bases spanning the gap. Germline V CDR1 and CDR2: SGHRS, YFSETQ. The CDR3 spells CASSSTATGTGELFF. The CDR3 region has the DNA TGCGCCAGCAGCTCGACGGCTACGGGCACCGGGGAGCTGTTTTTT.

This clone has just one count. V gene TRBV9 combines with J gene TRBJ2-1; D call uncertain. This CDR3 is 13 amino acids long. Trimming pared 0 bases from V and 5 bases from J, leaving 6 bases between. CDR1 and CDR2 from the germline V gene are SGDLS and YYNGEE. This CDR3 reads CASSVDGDNEQFF. The CDR3 coding sequence is TGTGCCAGCAGCGTAGACGGAGACAATGAGCAGTTCTTC.

Here the CDR3 DNA reads TGTGCCAGCAGTGCGGGACAGGGATCTGAAGCTTTCTTT. This codes for CASSAGQGSEAFF. The chain carries TRBV12-3 or TRBV12-4 and TRBJ1-1, with 9 bases aligning to TRBD1. J gave up 6 bases and V 5 bases, and 4 bases lay outside the gene matches. The CDR3 length is 13 residues.

The chain couples TRBV18 to TRBJ1-4; 8 bases agree with TRBD1. V trimming: 3 bases; J trimming: 3 bases; junction bases outside the gene matches: 6. Germline V gene sequence: CDR1 KGHSH, CDR2 LQKENI. The CDR3 spans 16 residues. The CDR3 sequence: CASSPFATGANEKLFF. The DNA for the CDR3 is TGTGCCAGCTCACCTTTCGCGACAGGGGCTAATGAAAAACTGTTTTTT.

This chain joins TRBV7-2 and TRBJ2-7; perhaps TRBD2 as D (5 bases). Trimming stripped 1 base from V and 3 bases from J, with 19 bases between. Germline CDR1 is SGHTA and CDR2 is FQGNSA. The CDR3 runs to 17 residues. CDR3 sequence (DNA): TGTGCCAGCAGCTTAGGAGGTGGTGCGGACGGAGGCTACGAGCAGTACTTC. It is translated as CASSLGGGADGGYEQYF.

This chain links TRBV2 with TRBJ2-1, with 11 bases that match TRBD2. Germline assignment: CDR1 SNHLY and CDR2 FYNNEI. V lost 4 bases to trimming and J lost 14 bases; unmatched junction nucleotides: 7. The CDR3 totals 13 residues. The CDR3 here is CASSATSGGPKFF. For the CDR3, the DNA is TGTGCCAGCAGTGCCACTAGCGGGGGTCCTAAGTTCTTC.

A few counts support this clone. V gene TRBV5-1 combines with J gene TRBJ2-2; no definite D call. This CDR3 has 14 residues. Germline CDR1 SGHRS, CDR2 YFSETQ. Trimming shortened V by 4 bases and J by 7 bases, and 14 bases separated the two germline ends. This chain's CDR3 is CASSPEMESGELFF. DNA of the CDR3: TGCGCCAGCAGCCCGGAAATGGAGAGCGGGGAGCTGTTTTTT.

The J gene is TRBJ2-5, the V gene TRBV7-9, with 9 bases matching TRBD2. The trim removed 2 bases at V and 4 bases at J, leaving 8 bases unmatched. Germline CDR1 and CDR2: SEHNR and FQNEAQ (reference sequence). The CDR3 loop spans 16 amino acids. CDR3 sequence reads: CASSLIVELAGETQYF. CDR3 DNA sequence: TGTGCCAGCAGCTTAATCGTTGAACTAGCGGGAGAGACCCAGTACTTC.

This chain joins TRBV2 and TRBJ2-7, with 11 bases matching TRBD2. J was trimmed by 4 bases and V by 2 bases; bases with no gene match: 4. Germline CDR1 is SNHLY and CDR2 is FYNNEI. The CDR3 length is 15 residues. The CDR3 DNA is TGTGCCAGCAGTGAAATAGCGGGGGGGCGGTACGAGCAGTACTTC. Protein: CASSEIAGGRYEQYF.

The chain has TRBV20-1 and TRBJ2-1; D unclear. This CDR3 comprises 9 residues. V gave up 4 bases and J gave up 10 bases, with 5 bases separating them. CDR1 and CDR2 (germline): DFQATT, SNEGSKA (reference sequence). CDR3 protein: CSATGEQFF. CDR3 nucleotides: TGCAGTGCTACCGGGGAGCAGTTCTTC.

This clone turned up a few times. The chain uses TRBV11-3 and TRBJ1-5, with TRBD1 as a possible D gene (6 bases). Trimming pared 6 bases from V and 1 base from J, leaving 16 bases between. Germline V gene data show CDR1 as SGHNT and CDR2 as YENEEA. The CDR3 covers 16 residues. In DNA form, the CDR3 reads TGTGCCAGCAGATGGGACGACAGGTCGAGCAATCAGCCCCAGCATTTT. Protein sequence: CASRWDDRSSNQPQHF.

This clone was observed a few times. The chain has TRBV6-2 or TRBV6-3 and TRBJ1-5; 7 bases are a match to TRBD1. CDR3 length: 15 residues. Trimming removed 4 bases from V and 1 base from J; junction bases left unmatched: 4. Germline-derived CDR1 and CDR2 are MNHEY and SVGEGT. The CDR3 coding sequence is TGTGCCAGCAGTTCGCTACAGGGGAGCAATCAGCCCCAGCATTTT. Its protein is CASSSLQGSNQPQHF.

The V gene is TRBV5-1, the J gene TRBJ2-3; D perhaps matches TRBD2 (6 bases). This CDR3 spans 16 amino acids. Trimming pared 3 bases from V and 2 bases from J, leaving 16 bases between. The germline V gene encodes CDR1 SGHRS and CDR2 YFSETQ. CDR3 region: CASSWAGAGSTDTQYF. The CDR3 nucleotides read TGCGCCAGCAGCTGGGCCGGGGCGGGATCCACAGATACGCAGTATTTT.

The J gene is TRBJ1-5, the V gene TRBV5-3; D might be TRBD1 (6 bases). TRBV5-3 is an ORF, with its function uncertain. Trimming shortened V by 4 bases and J by 1 base, and 12 bases separated the two germline ends. This CDR3 is 15 amino acids long. CDR3 loop: CARSQTGWSNQPQHF. The CDR3 bases are TGTGCCAGAAGCCAAACAGGGTGGAGCAATCAGCCCCAGCATTTT.

This rearrangement joins TRBV29-1 to TRBJ2-1; 11 bases are shared with TRBD2. This CDR3 is 15 amino acids long. The V and J ends lost 2 bases and 4 bases, in that order; junction bases with no gene match: 4. Germline loops: CDR1 SQVTM, CDR2 ANQGSEA. This CDR3 reads CSVELLAGEYNEQFF. DNA for the CDR3: TGCAGCGTTGAACTACTAGCGGGAGAGTACAATGAGCAGTTCTTC.

The rearrangement joins TRBV6-2 or TRBV6-3 to TRBJ1-1, with 8 bases identical to TRBD1. This CDR3 is 15 amino acids long. The germline CDR1 and CDR2 sequences are MNHEY and SVGEGT. The V gene end was trimmed by 5 bases and the J gene end by 1 base; junction bases not matched to a gene: 6. Here the CDR3 DNA reads TGTGCCAGCAGTGGACAGGGCTCCTCGAACACTGAAGCTTTCTTT. Its translation: CASSGQGSSNTEAFF.

The chain carries TRBV4-2 and TRBJ2-1; 9 bases map to TRBD2. Germline trimming cut 7 bases from V and 9 bases from J; bases unmatched to any gene: 13. Germline loops: CDR1 LGHNA, CDR2 YNFKEQ. The CDR3 sequence is 15 residues long. The CDR3, as DNA: TGTGCCAGCACCCCGCATGGCGGGAGGGATGGTGAGCAGTTCTTC. The encoded protein is CASTPHGGRDGEQFF.

This rearrangement joins TRBV5-4 to TRBJ2-3; 8 bases match TRBD1. CDR1 is SGHNT and CDR2 is YYREEE in the germline V gene (reference sequence). The V segment lost 4 bases and the J segment 7 bases; nucleotides outside the gene matches: 11. This CDR3 contains 15 residues. The CDR3 region has the DNA TGTGCCAGCAGCCCTACCCGGACAGGGATGAATACGCAGTATTTT. Residues: CASSPTRTGMNTQYF.

This chain connects TRBV6-5 to TRBJ2-2; TRBD2 matches 7 bases. This CDR3 is 14 amino acids long. V lost 1 base, J lost 4 bases, and 0 bases stayed unmatched. CDR1 is MNHEY and CDR2 is SVGAGI in the germline V gene. CDR3 residues: CASSYWEGTGELFF. The CDR3 DNA reads TGTGCCAGCAGTTACTGGGAGGGCACCGGGGAGCTGTTTTTT.

The V call is TRBV7-8, the J call TRBJ2-3; possibly TRBD2 for D (6 bases). V gave up 5 bases and J gave up 6 bases, with 9 bases separating them. CDR1 SGHVS and CDR2 FQNEAQ come from the germline V gene. The CDR3 covers 12 residues. Here the CDR3 reads CASSPGRDTQYF. CDR3 sequence (DNA): TGTGCCAGCAGCCCGGGGAGGGATACGCAGTATTTT.

The chain combines TRBV6-5 with TRBJ2-7; weak D call: TRBD1 (6 bases). CDR3 length equals 11 residues. Trimming pared 5 bases from V and 11 bases from J, leaving 13 bases between. Germline CDR1 reads MNHEY; CDR2 reads SVGAGI. Written as DNA, the CDR3 is TGTGCCAGCAGTACCCAGGGGAGCGAGTACTTC. Its translation is CASSTQGSEYF.

This chain links TRBV4-3 with TRBJ1-2; no reliable D call. The CDR3 loop spans 13 amino acids. CDR1 is LGHNA, CDR2 YSLEER, per germline. The germline V and J ends were trimmed by 0 bases and 8 bases, with 10 bases remaining between them. The CDR3 DNA reads as TGCGCCAGCAGCCAAGAGAGGGCAAGCGGCTACACCTTC. Residues: CASSQERASGYTF.

The rearrangement uses TRBV30 and TRBJ1-3, with unresolved D. Germline lookup yields CDR1 GTSNPN and CDR2 SVGIG (reference sequence). Deletions cut 2 bases from V and 1 base from J, with 12 bases between. The CDR3 spans 15 residues. CDR3 sequence: CAWSSRLTSGNTIYF. CDR3 coding DNA: TGTGCCTGGAGTTCCAGACTGACTTCTGGAAACACCATATATTTT.